The rows below give T cell receptor beta chains drawn from one sample of a study of blood T cell repertoires in COVID-19. TCRdb's table, derived via immunoSEQ multiplex PCR, lists solely in-frame clones and lacks some. The data hold roughly 350,000 clones, with around 85% observed a single time. Source material: peripheral blood. These receptors were obtained from a woman in her late teens or twenties with acute or convalescent COVID-19. CDR3s include the opening cysteine and the closing phenylalanine or tryptophan. The D gene is left open where the match is weak. Clone size, where shown, is once, few, many, or a class for clones that have expanded.

>TRBV7-9|once|TRBD1|TRBJ1-2
CASSLVRRGVSGYTF
TGTGCCAGCAGCTTAGTCCGCAGGGGGGTGAGTGGCTACACCTTC
>TRBV19|NA|NA|TRBJ1-2
CASSPAGNYYGYTF
TGTGCCAGTAGCCCGGCCGGGAATTATTATGGCTACACCTTC
>TRBV27|NA|TRBD2|TRBJ2-3
CASESSGSGTDTQYF
TGTGCCAGCGAGTCTAGCGGGAGCGGGACAGATACGCAGTATTTT
>TRBV3-1/TRBV3-2|NA|TRBD2|TRBJ2-1
CASSQDGGRDNEQFF
TGTGCCAGCAGCCAAGATGGAGGGAGGGATAATGAGCAGTTCTTC
>TRBV4-1|NA|NA|TRBJ2-3
CASSQGFGGTDTQYF
TGCGCCAGCAGCCAAGGGTTCGGGGGCACAGATACGCAGTATTTT
>TRBV9|once|NA|TRBJ1-1
CASSIGLQNTEAFF
TGTGCCAGCAGCATCGGACTGCAGAACACTGAAGCTTTCTTT
>TRBV6-5|NA|TRBD2|TRBJ2-7
CASSYGPSGSYEQYF
TGTGCCAGCAGTTACGGGCCTAGCGGAAGCTACGAGCAGTACTTC
>TRBV25-1|NA|TRBD2|TRBJ2-1
CASSSTAGGIEQFF
TGTGCCAGCAGTTCTACGGCGGGAGGTATTGAGCAGTTCTTC
>TRBV7-9|NA|TRBD1|TRBJ1-2
CASSPGQVYGYTF
TGTGCCAGCAGCCCCGGACAGGTCTATGGCTACACCTTC
>TRBV6-5|NA|TRBD1|TRBJ1-1
CASSPRQGMNTEAFF
TGTGCCAGCAGTCCCCGACAGGGAATGAACACTGAAGCTTTCTTT
>TRBV5-1|NA|NA|TRBJ1-1
CASSLTGVNTEAFF
TGCGCCAGCAGCCTGACGGGGGTAAACACTGAAGCTTTCTTT
>TRBV5-4|NA|NA|TRBJ1-3
CASSLAAGGGNTIYF
TGTGCCAGCAGCTTGGCCGCGGGTGGTGGAAACACCATATATTTT
>TRBV19|once|TRBD1|TRBJ1-5
CASSEGQGNNQPQHF
TGTGCCAGTAGCGAGGGACAGGGGAACAATCAGCCCCAGCATTTT
>TRBV12-5|NA|NA|TRBJ1-5
CASGSVPGHRHF
TGTGCTAGTGGTTCGGTTCCGGGACATAGGCATTTT
>TRBV28|NA|TRBD1|TRBJ1-4
CASRQGQLNEKLFF
TGTGCCAGCAGACAGGGACAGCTAAATGAAAAACTGTTTTTT
>TRBV5-1|NA|NA|TRBJ2-1
CASSLLLVAENEQFF
TGCGCCAGCAGCTTGTTATTGGTCGCGGAGAATGAGCAGTTCTTC
>TRBV2|NA|NA|TRBJ1-6
CASSAGQKRNSPLHF
TGTGCCAGCAGTGCCGGACAGAAGCGTAATTCACCCCTCCACTTT
>TRBV28|NA|NA|TRBJ1-5
CASSLTQPQHF
TGTGCCAGCAGTTTAACACAGCCCCAGCATTTT
>TRBV5-1|NA|TRBD1|TRBJ2-5
CASSAPGQGAETQYF
TGCGCCAGCAGCGCGCCGGGACAGGGGGCAGAGACCCAGTACTTC
>TRBV5-1|NA|TRBD2|TRBJ2-1
CASSLTSGSYNEQFF
TGCGCCAGCAGCTTAACTAGCGGGAGCTACAATGAGCAGTTCTTC
>TRBV5-6|NA|TRBD1|TRBJ1-6
CASSWTGNSPLHF
TGTGCCAGCAGCTGGACAGGTAATTCACCCCTCCACTTT
>TRBV6-6|NA|NA|TRBJ2-7
CASSYRTSNEQYF
TGTGCCAGCAGTTATCGCACTAGCAACGAGCAGTACTTC
>TRBV5-1|NA|TRBD2|TRBJ2-5
CASSPGGVGGEKETQYF
TGCGCCAGCAGCCCGGGAGGAGTAGGCGGGGAAAAAGAGACCCAGTACTTC
>TRBV29-1|NA|NA|TRBJ1-1
CSVEDPLAEAFF
TGCAGCGTTGAAGATCCCCTCGCTGAAGCTTTCTTT
>TRBV29-1|once|TRBD2|TRBJ2-1
CSVVSGLAGVHEQFF
TGCAGCGTGGTATCGGGACTAGCGGGAGTGCATGAGCAGTTCTTC
>TRBV24-1|NA|NA|TRBJ2-3
CATSDHPGLREDTQYF
TGTGCCACCAGTGACCACCCGGGTCTCAGGGAAGATACGCAGTATTTT
>TRBV19|NA|NA|TRBJ2-1
CASSMALNEQFF
TGTGCCAGTAGTATGGCCTTAAATGAGCAGTTCTTC
>TRBV7-9|once|NA|TRBJ1-1
CASSSTVELNTEAFF
TGTGCCAGCAGCTCGACAGTTGAATTAAACACTGAAGCTTTCTTT
>TRBV3-1/TRBV3-2|NA|NA|TRBJ2-7
CASRPGRVEQYF
TGTGCCAGCAGGCCGGGAAGGGTCGAGCAGTACTTC
>TRBV29-1|once|TRBD1|TRBJ1-5
CSVMGQYNQPQHF
TGCAGCGTGATGGGACAGTACAATCAGCCCCAGCATTTT
>TRBV5-1|NA|NA|TRBJ2-7
CASSLTGTYEQYF
TGCGCCAGCAGCTTGACAGGTACCTACGAGCAGTACTTC
>TRBV28|NA|TRBD2|TRBJ2-2
CASSRTSGMGGELFF
TGTGCCAGCAGTCGGACTAGCGGGATGGGCGGGGAGCTGTTTTTT
>TRBV7-2|NA|NA|TRBJ1-2
CASTNPGVYGYTF
TGTGCCAGCACAAACCCGGGGGTATACGGCTACACCTTC
>TRBV5-1|NA|TRBD1|TRBJ2-5
CASTPGQEETQYF
TGCGCCAGCACCCCGGGACAGGAAGAGACCCAGTACTTC
>TRBV6-4|NA|TRBD2|TRBJ2-1
CASSVGLAKHNEQFF
TGTGCCAGCAGCGTAGGACTAGCGAAACACAATGAGCAGTTCTTC
>TRBV28|NA|NA|TRBJ1-2
CASSLRGEANYGYTF
TGTGCCAGCAGTTTAAGGGGCGAAGCTAACTATGGCTACACCTTC
>TRBV5-1|NA|TRBD2|TRBJ2-2
CASSLLGAGGTGELFF
TGCGCCAGCAGCCTCCTTGGGGCGGGAGGGACCGGGGAGCTGTTTTTT
>TRBV9|NA|TRBD1|TRBJ1-1
CASSVPQGGGYTEAFF
TGTGCCAGCAGCGTACCACAGGGGGGTGGTTACACTGAAGCTTTCTTT
>TRBV6-6|NA|TRBD2|TRBJ2-1
CATSLRGLAGEGYNEQFF
TGTGCCACCAGTCTGAGGGGACTAGCGGGAGAAGGGTACAATGAGCAGTTCTTC
>TRBV5-8|NA|NA|TRBJ1-4
CASSFSGWTNEKLFF
TGTGCCAGCAGCTTCTCGGGATGGACTAATGAAAAACTGTTTTTT
>TRBV5-4|NA|NA|TRBJ2-6
CASSLPGSGANVLTF
TGTGCCAGCAGCTTGCCGGGATCTGGGGCCAACGTCCTGACTTTC